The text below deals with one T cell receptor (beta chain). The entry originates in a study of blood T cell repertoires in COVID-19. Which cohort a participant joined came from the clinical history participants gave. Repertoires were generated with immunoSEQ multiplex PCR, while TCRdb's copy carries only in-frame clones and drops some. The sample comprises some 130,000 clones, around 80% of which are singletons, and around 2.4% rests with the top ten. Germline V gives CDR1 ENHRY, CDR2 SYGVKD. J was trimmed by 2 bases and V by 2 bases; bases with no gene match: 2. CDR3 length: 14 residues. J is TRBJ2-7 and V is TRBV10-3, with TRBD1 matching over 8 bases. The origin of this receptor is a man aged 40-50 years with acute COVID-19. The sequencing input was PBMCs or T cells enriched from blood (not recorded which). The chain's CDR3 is CAISEGQGAYEQYF. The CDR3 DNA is TGTGCCATCAGTGAGGGACAGGGTGCCTACGAGCAGTACTTC.